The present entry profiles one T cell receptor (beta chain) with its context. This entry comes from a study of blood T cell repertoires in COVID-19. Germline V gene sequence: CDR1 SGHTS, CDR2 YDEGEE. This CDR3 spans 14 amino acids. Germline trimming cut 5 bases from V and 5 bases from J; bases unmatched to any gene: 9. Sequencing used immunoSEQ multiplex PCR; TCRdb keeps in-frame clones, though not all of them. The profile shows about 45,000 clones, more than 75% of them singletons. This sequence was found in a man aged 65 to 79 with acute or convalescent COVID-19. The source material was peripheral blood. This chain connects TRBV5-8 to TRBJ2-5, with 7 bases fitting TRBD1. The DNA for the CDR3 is TGTGCCAGCAGTTACTACAGGGGAAGGGAGACCCAGTACTTC. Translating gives CASSYYRGRETQYF.